This record concerns one TCR beta chain sequence. Antigen specificity is unknown. CDR3 size: 16 residues. Germline V gene lookup returns CDR1 SGHDT and CDR2 YYEEEE. The V segment lost 4 bases and the J segment 4 bases; nucleotides outside the gene matches: 9. The data stem from a study of shared clonotypes between healthy human individuals. Study findings and constraints: Non-shared clonotypes displayed generation probabilities falling below those of clonotypes present in all four donors.

Naive CD8 isolation took CD45RO-negative cells positively selected for CCR7 and excluded terminally differentiated effector memory CD45RA+ cells. The protocol was immunoSEQ multiplex PCR, while the TCRdb copy is restricted to in-frame clones and leaves out a portion. The sample lists about 2 million clones, around 96% occurring once. The material sequenced was naive CD8+ T cells sorted from blood. The chain joins TRBV5-6 to TRBJ2-3; TRBD2 agrees at 10 bases. This sequence originates from a man aged 18 to 29 in good health. CDR3 loop: CASSPQVAGGSDTQYF. CDR3 in DNA: TGTGCCAGCAGCCCCCAGGTAGCGGGAGGTTCAGATACGCAGTATTTT.